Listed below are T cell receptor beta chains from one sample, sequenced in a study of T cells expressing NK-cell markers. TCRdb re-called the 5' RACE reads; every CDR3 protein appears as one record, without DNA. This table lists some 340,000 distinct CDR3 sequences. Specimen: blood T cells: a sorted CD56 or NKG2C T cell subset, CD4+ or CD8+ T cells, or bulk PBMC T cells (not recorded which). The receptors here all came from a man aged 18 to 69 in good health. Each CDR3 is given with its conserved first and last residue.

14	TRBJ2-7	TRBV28	CASRPDRGIYEQYF
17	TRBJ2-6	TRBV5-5	CASSFLIGAAGANVLTF
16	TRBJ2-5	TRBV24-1	CATSDFPRVGTETQYF
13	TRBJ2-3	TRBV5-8	CASKGLGEDTQYF
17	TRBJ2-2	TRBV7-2	CASSPGPSGGRSGELFF
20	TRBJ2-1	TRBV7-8	CASSLARVLAGGSSYNEQFF
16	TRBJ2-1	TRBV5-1	CASSLAGSGATDEQFF
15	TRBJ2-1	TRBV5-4	CASSLGGSGGNEQFF
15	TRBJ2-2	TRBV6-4	CASVRGAANTGELFF
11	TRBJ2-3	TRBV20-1	CSAPTSASQYF
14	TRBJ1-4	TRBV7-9	CASSLRGHDEKLFF
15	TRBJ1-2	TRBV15	CATSPSKRTGDGYTF
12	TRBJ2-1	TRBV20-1	CSAFSGGAWQFF
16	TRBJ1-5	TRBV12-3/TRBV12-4	CASSPRGEASNQPQHF
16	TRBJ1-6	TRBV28	CASSFPGQGDGSPLHF
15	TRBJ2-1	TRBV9	CASSVSQGAGDEQFF
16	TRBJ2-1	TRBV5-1	CASSQPALSSYNEQFF
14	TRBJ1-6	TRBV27	CASSLSSGADTLHF
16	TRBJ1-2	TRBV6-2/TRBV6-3	CASSYWGDGTNYGYTF
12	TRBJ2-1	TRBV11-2	CASREGPREQFF
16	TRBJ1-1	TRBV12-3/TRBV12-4	CASSFHSGTVNTEAFF
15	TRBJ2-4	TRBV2	CASYGTFITKNIQYF
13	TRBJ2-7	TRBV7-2	CASSPSLIDEQYF
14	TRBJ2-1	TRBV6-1	CASKGTGSYNEQFF
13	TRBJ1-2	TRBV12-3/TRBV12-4	CASSSRLGYGYTF
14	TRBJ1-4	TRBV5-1	CASSPGVPNEKLFF
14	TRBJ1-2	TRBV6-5	CASSYDLGRGGYTF
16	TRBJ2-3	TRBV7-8	CASSLRDPSFTDTQYF
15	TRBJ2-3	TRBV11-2	CASSFQRGIADTQYF